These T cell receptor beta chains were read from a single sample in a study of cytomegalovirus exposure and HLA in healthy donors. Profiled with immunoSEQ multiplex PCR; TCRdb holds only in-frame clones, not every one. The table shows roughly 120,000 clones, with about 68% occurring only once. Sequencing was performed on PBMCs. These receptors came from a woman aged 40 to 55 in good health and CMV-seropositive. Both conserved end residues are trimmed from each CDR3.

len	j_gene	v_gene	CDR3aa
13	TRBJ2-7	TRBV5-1	ASSLGQGKSYEQY
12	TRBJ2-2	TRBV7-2	ASSRTPNTGELF
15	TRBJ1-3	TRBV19	ASSIVVAALSGNTIY
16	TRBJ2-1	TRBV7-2	ASSLYVGAGVIYNEQF
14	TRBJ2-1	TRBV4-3	ASSQDETGGHNEQF
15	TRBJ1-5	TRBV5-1	ASSLDGPQGSNQPQH
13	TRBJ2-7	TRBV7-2	ASSTAAGSSYEQY
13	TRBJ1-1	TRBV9	ASGVDLSGDTEAF
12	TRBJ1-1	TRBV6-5	ARGALLRDTEAF
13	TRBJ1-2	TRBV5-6	ASSSYRGINYGYT
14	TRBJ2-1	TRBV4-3	ASSQDAVAGYNEQF
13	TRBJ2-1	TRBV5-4	ASSTPLGTYNEQF
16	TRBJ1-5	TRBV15	ATSRVKVLGTGVQPQH
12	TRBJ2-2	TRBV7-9	ATETGGKTGELF
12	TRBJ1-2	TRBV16	ASSQSGQGYGYT
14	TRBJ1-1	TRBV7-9	ASSNLRDRGGTEAF
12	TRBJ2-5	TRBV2	ASSEGTSQETQY
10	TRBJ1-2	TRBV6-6	ASRESNYGYT
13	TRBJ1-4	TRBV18	ASSPGQGVNEKLF
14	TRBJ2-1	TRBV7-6	ASSLAQAGGYNEQF
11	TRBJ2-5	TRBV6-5	ASSYPNTETQY
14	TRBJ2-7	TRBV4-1	ASSQDRTSGSNEQY
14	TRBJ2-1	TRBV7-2	ASSLVQQRGKVEQF
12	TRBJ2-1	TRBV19	ASNNRQGVNEQF
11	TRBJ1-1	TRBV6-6	ASSYFYFGEAF
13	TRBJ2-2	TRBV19	ASSKQGAYTGELF
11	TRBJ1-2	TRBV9	ASLQGMGYGYT
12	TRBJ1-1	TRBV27	ASSFFRESVEAF
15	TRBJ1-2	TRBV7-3	ASSLNPPDRGGHGYT
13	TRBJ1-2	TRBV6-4	ASSPATGTIYGYT
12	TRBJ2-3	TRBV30	AWSVGGGTDTQY
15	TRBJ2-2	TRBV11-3	ASSLDFSGRNTGELF
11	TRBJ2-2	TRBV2	ASKGQVTGELF
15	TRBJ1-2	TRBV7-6	ASSWTPGQGGLDGYT
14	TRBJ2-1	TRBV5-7	ASSLAVGDCYNEQF
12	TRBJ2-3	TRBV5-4	ASSPRQGVDTQY
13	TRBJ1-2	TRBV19	ASSIVGNLIYGYT
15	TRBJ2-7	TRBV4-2	ASSHLTGQGALYEQY
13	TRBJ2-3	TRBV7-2	ASSLTSGNPDTQY
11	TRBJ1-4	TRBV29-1	SARAGFREKLF
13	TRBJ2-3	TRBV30	AWSNGGADTDTQY
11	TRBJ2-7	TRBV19	ASRASGSYEQY
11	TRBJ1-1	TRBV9	ASSVDRDTEAF
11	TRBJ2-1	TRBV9	ASTDRGNNEQF
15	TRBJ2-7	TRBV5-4	ASSSEPWREPAYEQY
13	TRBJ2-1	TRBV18	ASSPLAGGYNEQF